Reported below is one T cell receptor beta chain. These data originate in a study of shared clonotypes between healthy human individuals. Selected positively for CCR7 and CD45RO-negative, naive CD8 cells excluded terminally differentiated effector memory CD45RA+ cells. V lost 0 bases and J 8 bases, leaving 26 bases between the germline ends. CDR1 is SGHDN and CDR2 is FVKESK in the germline V gene. The CDR3 consists of 19 residues. The data were produced by immunoSEQ multiplex PCR, yet TCRdb's version contains in-frame clones alone and is incomplete. The table includes some 600,000 clones, about 95% detected once.

This TCR derives from a woman in her twenties or thirties in good health. This chain uses TRBV14 with TRBJ2-1; TRBD2 is a possible D gene (5 bases). Sample: naive CD8+ T cells sorted from blood. CDR3 sequence (DNA): TGTGCCAGCAGCCAAGATGCAGCGGACCCCCTCGACTATGGGGATGAGCAGTTCTTC. Its protein product is CASSQDAADPLDYGDEQFF.